Below are 28 T cell receptor beta chains sequenced from a single sample in a study of blood T cells in healthy people across ages. Combining a sample-barcoded 5' primer with a J-beta primer mix, a second PCR ran for roughly 7 to 12 cycles. TCRdb passed the 5' RACE reads through MiXCR, listing each CDR3 protein once. Of some 1.1 million distinct CDR3 sequences listed, 35% to 40% are singletons. Material: blood. Receptors originate from a man aged 18-30 years in good health.

V is TRBV18 and J is TRBJ2-7; possibly TRBD1 for D (6 bases). Germline values: CDR1 KGHSH, CDR2 LQKENI. With 0 bases removed from V and 3 bases from J, the gap between germline ends came to 9 bases. CDR3 size: 14 residues. The CDR3 protein is CASSPPDSRYEQYF. CDR3 DNA sequence: TGTGCCAGCTCACCACCGGACAGCCGCTACGAGCAGTACTTC.

The rearrangement uses TRBV9 and TRBJ1-1; the D gene is possibly TRBD1 (5 bases). V gave up 0 bases and J gave up 1 base, with 10 bases separating them. CDR1 and CDR2 (germline): SGDLS, YYNGEE. There are 15 residues in the CDR3. CDR3 sequence (DNA): TGTGCCAGCAGCGTAGGGGGGGTACCGAACACTGAAGCTTTCTTT. It translates to CASSVGGVPNTEAFF.

CDR3 DNA: TGCAGTGCTAGGCGGGGAGGGGATGAGCAGTACTTC. Protein sequence: CSARRGGDEQYF. This chain connects TRBV20-1 to TRBJ2-7, with TRBD2 matching over 7 bases. V dropped 3 bases and J dropped 7; count of bases not matched to a gene: 6. The length of the CDR3 is 12 residues. Per the germline V gene, CDR1 is DFQATT and CDR2 is SNEGSKA (reference sequence).

V gene TRBV9 combines with J gene TRBJ2-2, with 8 bases aligning to TRBD1. V trimming: 0 bases; J trimming: 3 bases; junction bases outside the gene matches: 4. Germline values: CDR1 SGDLS, CDR2 YYNGEE. This CDR3 has 16 amino acids. In DNA, the CDR3 is TGTGCCAGCAGCGTAGCGGCAGGGGGCTACACCGGGGAGCTGTTTTTT. Protein product: CASSVAAGGYTGELFF.

J is TRBJ1-2 and V is TRBV20-1, with TRBD1 matching over 10 bases. With 1 base clipped from V and 2 bases from J, the junction kept 4 bases outside the gene matches. In germline, CDR1 is DFQATT, CDR2 SNEGSKA (reference sequence). CDR3 length: 15 amino acids. CDR3 sequence: CSARARTGGNYGYTF. In DNA, the CDR3 is TGCAGTGCTAGAGCCCGGACAGGGGGGAACTATGGCTACACCTTC.

The J gene is TRBJ2-7, the V gene TRBV7-2; D is ambiguous. V lost 3 bases to trimming and J lost 7 bases, with 7 bases between them. The CDR3 runs to 11 residues. Germline CDR1 reads SGHTA; CDR2 reads FQGNSA. DNA of the CDR3: TGTGCCAGCAGCTTTGCAGTTGAGCAGTACTTC. Its translation: CASSFAVEQYF.

This clonotype was recorded a few times. This may be a read error, as it is one base from a much larger clone. V and J are TRBV29-1 and TRBJ2-1; D not certain. Trimming cost V 5 bases and J 13 bases, with 24 bases left between them. This CDR3 has 14 amino acids. CDR1 and CDR2 from the germline V gene are SQVTM and ANQGSEA. The CDR3 is CSVRLAAQQETQFF. The CDR3 DNA follows: TGCAGCGTTCGGCTCGCGGCACAACAAGAGACCCAGTTCTTC.

This chain uses TRBV10-3 with TRBJ1-4; D not resolved. From germline, CDR1 is ENHRY and CDR2 SYGVKD. The CDR3 contains 13 residues. Trimming removed 0 bases from V and 6 bases from J, with 5 bases in between. CDR3 DNA: TGTGCCATCAGTGAGTCCTTTCATGAAAAACTGTTTTTT. It translates to CAISESFHEKLFF.

The chain combines TRBV6-5 with TRBJ1-4, with a tentative D call TRBD1 (5 bases). CDR1 is MNHEY, CDR2 SVGAGI, per germline. The ends were cut back, 11 bases at V and 7 bases at J, with 14 bases in the middle. This CDR3 is built from 12 residues. DNA for the CDR3: TGTGCCGGCCGCAGGGTTGGTGAAAAACTGTTTTTT. This gives the protein CAGRRVGEKLFF.

This clonotype has only a few counts. The rearrangement joins TRBV4-3 to TRBJ1-1, with D maybe TRBD1 (6 bases). Germline lookup yields CDR1 LGHNA and CDR2 YSLEER. The CDR3 spans 14 residues. Trimming removed 1 base from V and 4 bases from J, with 10 bases in between. CDR3 bases: TGCGCCAGCAGCCAAGTGAGGGGGAGCACTGAAGCTTTCTTT. Translation: CASSQVRGSTEAFF.

The chain combines TRBV27 with TRBJ2-4; the D is unclear. This CDR3 is built from 14 residues. In germline, CDR1 is MNHEY, CDR2 SMNVEV (reference sequence). V lost 5 bases and J 1 base, leaving 9 bases between the germline ends. CDR3 protein: CASSADRAKNIQYF. The CDR3 DNA is TGTGCCAGCAGTGCAGACCGGGCCAAAAACATTCAGTACTTC.

This clonotype has more than one count but fewer than ten. This chain uses TRBV20-1 with TRBJ2-1, with D unclear. This CDR3 has 13 amino acids. V lost 5 bases and J 0 bases, leaving 8 bases between the germline ends. CDR1 is DFQATT, CDR2 SNEGSKA, per germline (reference sequence). The CDR3 spells CSAFQSSYNEQFF. CDR3 sequence (DNA): TGCAGTGCTTTTCAGAGCTCCTACAATGAGCAGTTCTTC.

This clonotype came up a few times. V usage is TRBV4-2 and J usage is TRBJ1-5; D may be TRBD1 (5 bases). Deletions cut 4 bases from V and 8 bases from J, with 12 bases between. The germline V gene has CDR1 LGHNA and CDR2 YNFKEQ. The CDR3 runs 13 residues. The DNA of the CDR3 is TGTGCCAGCAGCCCGAGTATCAGGGAGCCCCAGCATTTT. It is translated as CASSPSIREPQHF.

The chain couples TRBV3-1 to TRBJ1-6; perhaps TRBD1 as D (6 bases). The CDR3 contains 16 residues. The V end lost 4 bases, the J end lost 4 bases, and 14 bases lay between the germline ends. Looked up from germline, CDR1 is LGHDT and CDR2 is YNNKEL (reference sequence). The CDR3 sequence: CASSPIRGPYNSPLHF. The CDR3 DNA is TGTGCCAGCAGCCCGATCAGGGGACCTTATAATTCACCCCTCCACTTT.

V usage is TRBV2 and J usage is TRBJ1-5, with 10 bases that match TRBD1. This CDR3 region has 15 residues. Germline V gene sequence: CDR1 SNHLY, CDR2 FYNNEI. Germline trimming cut 9 bases from V and 4 bases from J; bases unmatched to any gene: 9. CDR3 bases: TGTGCCAGGTCGAGAGGGACAGGGGCAAATCAGCCCCAGCATTTT. It encodes CARSRGTGANQPQHF.

This rearrangement joins TRBV12-3 or TRBV12-4 to TRBJ1-1; 7 bases fit TRBD1. The CDR3 totals 16 residues. Trimming at V came to 3 bases and at J to 0 bases, leaving 7 bases not matched to a gene. The CDR3 here is CASSFRQGAMNTEAFF. The CDR3 DNA reads TGTGCCAGCAGTTTTCGACAGGGTGCGATGAACACTGAAGCTTTCTTT.

The sample holds a few counts of this clonotype. The chain links TRBV4-1 to TRBJ2-1; TRBD2 might be the D (6 bases). The germline V gene has CDR1 MGHRA and CDR2 YSYEKL. The V end was cut by 0 bases, the J end by 7 bases, with 16 bases between. The CDR3 runs to 16 residues. The CDR3 region is CASSQDAGTQSNEQFF. The CDR3 bases are TGCGCCAGCAGCCAAGATGCGGGGACCCAAAGTAATGAGCAGTTCTTC.

This chain joins TRBV6-6 and TRBJ1-2; no firm D call. Trimming took 0 bases from V and 4 from J, leaving 12 bases between them. Germline CDR1 MNHNY, CDR2 SVGAGI (reference sequence). This CDR3 comprises 15 residues. In nucleotides, the CDR3 is TGTGCCAGCAGTTACTCGCCTGCTGAAGCCTATGGCTACACCTTC. Protein sequence: CASSYSPAEAYGYTF.

The chain links TRBV20-1 to TRBJ1-3, with 7 bases aligning to TRBD1. The CDR3 consists of 16 residues. The ends lost 6 bases at V and 1 base at J; junction bases unmatched: 12. The germline gives CDR1 DFQATT, CDR2 SNEGSKA (reference sequence). CDR3 sequence (DNA): TGCAGTGCCTATGGACAGGCGGCGGGGTCTGGAAACACCATATATTTT. The encoded protein is CSAYGQAAGSGNTIYF.

In its sample, this clonotype was seen a few times. V gene TRBV6-6 combines with J gene TRBJ1-1; D uncertain. This CDR3 region has 12 residues. Trimming stripped 2 bases from V and 6 bases from J, with 7 bases between. Germline V gives CDR1 MNHNY, CDR2 SVGAGI (reference sequence). The CDR3 bases are TGTGCCAGCAGTTACCGGGAGCCTGAAGCTTTCTTT. Protein sequence: CASSYREPEAFF.

This clonotype was counted ten times or more. The chain uses TRBV6-5 and TRBJ2-3; the match to TRBD1 covers 7 bases. V shed 5 bases and J 2 bases; nucleotides not matched to a gene: 4. The CDR3 has 14 amino acids. Per germline, CDR1 MNHEY and CDR2 SVGAGI. DNA of the CDR3: TGTGCCAGCAGTAGACAGGGTACCACAGATACGCAGTATTTT. Amino acid sequence: CASSRQGTTDTQYF.

In its sample, this clonotype was seen a few times. V and J are TRBV4-3 and TRBJ1-1; D remains ambiguous. CDR1 LGHNA and CDR2 YSLEER come from the germline V gene. This CDR3 is built from 15 residues. Between the trimmed V and J ends, which lost 4 bases and 2 bases, there was a span of 14 bases. CDR3 in amino acids: CASSPRERTNTEAFF. DNA of the CDR3: TGCGCCAGCAGCCCGCGAGAGAGGACTAACACTGAAGCTTTCTTT.

The chain employs TRBV28 and TRBJ2-3; D possibly corresponds to TRBD1 (5 bases). V gave up 3 bases and J gave up 0 bases, with 10 bases separating them. The CDR3 runs 15 residues. Germline V gene data show CDR1 as MDHEN and CDR2 as SYDVKM. For the CDR3, the DNA is TGTGCCAGCAGTTTCCCCGGACACAGCACAGATACGCAGTATTTT. This gives the protein CASSFPGHSTDTQYF.

In its sample, this clonotype was seen a few times. CDR3 protein: CASRTGLTTNEKLFF. The CDR3 region has the DNA TGTGCCAGTAGGACAGGACTAACAACTAATGAAAAACTGTTTTTT. The chain combines TRBV19 with TRBJ1-4, with a possible D match to TRBD1 (6 bases). The CDR3 is made up of 15 amino acids. Germline-derived CDR1 and CDR2 are LNHDA and SQIVND (reference sequence). Trimming left V 6 bases short and J 0 bases short, with 11 bases between.

Concerning this clonotype: Its ends do not fully match the called genes, so a read error is possible. This sequence joins TRBV28 and TRBJ1-2; 8 bases agree with TRBD1. This CDR3 has 15 amino acids. Germline V gives CDR1 MDHEN, CDR2 SYDVKM. The CDR3 DNA follows: TGTGCCACCAGTCGTTCGACAGGGGCGCGAGGTGGCTACACCTTC. Protein sequence: CATSRSTGARGGYTF.

The V and J genes are TRBV24-1 and TRBJ2-7; D is possibly TRBD2 (5 bases). Gene TRBJ2-5 matches the end of the DNA better, so the J call may be wrong. This CDR3 spans 12 amino acids. Looked up from germline, CDR1 is KGHDR and CDR2 is SFDVKD. CDR3 coding DNA: TGTGCCACCAGCGACTACGGAAAGACCCAGTACTTC. Translating it yields CATSDYGKTQYF.

The rearrangement joins TRBV6-5 to TRBJ1-2; the D is unclear. Germline-derived CDR1 and CDR2 are MNHEY and SVGAGI. The V and J ends lost 1 base and 3 bases respectively, with 18 bases between them. This CDR3 contains 17 residues. CDR3 sequence: CASSYYWASRSDYGYTF. CDR3 nucleotide sequence: TGTGCCAGCAGTTACTATTGGGCCAGCAGGTCCGACTATGGCTACACCTTC.

This clonotype was counted at least ten times. This sequence joins TRBV29-1 and TRBJ1-1; D call uncertain. Germline V gives CDR1 SQVTM, CDR2 ANQGSEA. This CDR3 spans 12 amino acids. The ends were cut back, 4 bases at V and 0 bases at J, with 6 bases in the middle. CDR3 protein: CSVARMNTEAFF. CDR3 in DNA: TGCAGCGTTGCTCGAATGAACACTGAAGCTTTCTTT.